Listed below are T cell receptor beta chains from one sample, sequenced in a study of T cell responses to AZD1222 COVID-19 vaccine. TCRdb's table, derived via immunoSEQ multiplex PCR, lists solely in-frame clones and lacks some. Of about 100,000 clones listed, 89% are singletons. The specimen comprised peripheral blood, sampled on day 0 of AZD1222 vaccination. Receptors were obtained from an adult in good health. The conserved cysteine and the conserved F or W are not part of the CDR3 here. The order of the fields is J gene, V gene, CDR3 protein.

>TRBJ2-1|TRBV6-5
ASSYLRSISEQF
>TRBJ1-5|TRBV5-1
ASSLDYSNQPQH
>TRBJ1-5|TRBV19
ASSMEQGVWQPQH
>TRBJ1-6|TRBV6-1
ASSEPRQVGYSPLH
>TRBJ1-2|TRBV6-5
ASSPGRTYGYT
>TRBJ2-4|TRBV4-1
ASSQGGAKNIQY
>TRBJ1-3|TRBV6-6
ASSRGQGGPSGNTIY
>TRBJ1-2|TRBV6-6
ASSYSGVEDYGYT
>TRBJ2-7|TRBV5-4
ASSLWQGAVYEQY
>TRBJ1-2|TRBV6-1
ASSEADLYGYT
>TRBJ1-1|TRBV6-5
ASSWGVGTEAF
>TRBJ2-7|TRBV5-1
ASSLLGQVSSSYEQY
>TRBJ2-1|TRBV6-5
ASRLVEGPNEQF
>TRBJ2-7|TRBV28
ASSLGNYEQY
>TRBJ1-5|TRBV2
ASRGQTYQPQH
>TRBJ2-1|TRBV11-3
ASSWGLVGGPYNEQF
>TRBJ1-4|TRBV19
ASSMQGIGLGEKLF
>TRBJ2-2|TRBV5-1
ASSPPTNTGELF
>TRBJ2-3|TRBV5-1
ASSSQGTDTQY
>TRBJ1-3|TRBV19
ASSIVSGSGNTIY
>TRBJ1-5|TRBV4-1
ASSLRGNSNQPQH
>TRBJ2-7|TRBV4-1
ASSQVGVNYEQY
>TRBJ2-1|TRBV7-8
ASAHNEQF
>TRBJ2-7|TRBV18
ASSPSQVYEQY
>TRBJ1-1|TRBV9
ASSVALDYTEAF
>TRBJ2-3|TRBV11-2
ASSFKRSGPQY
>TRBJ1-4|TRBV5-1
ASSFGQREKLF
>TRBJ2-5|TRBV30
AWSAYGGSDETQY
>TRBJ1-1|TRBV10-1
ASSGDRSNTEAF
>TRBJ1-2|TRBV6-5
ASAGTGESGYT
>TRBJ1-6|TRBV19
ASSIAGEIWSPLH
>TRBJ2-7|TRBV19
ASSARLAVTYEQY
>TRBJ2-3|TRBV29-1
SAQGASSTDTQY
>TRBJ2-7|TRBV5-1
ASSKDSSSYEQY
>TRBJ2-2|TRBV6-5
AIGIVGGGTGELF
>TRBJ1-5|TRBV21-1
ASSKGDISNQPQH
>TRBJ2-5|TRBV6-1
ASSGLVGGPVMPPETQY
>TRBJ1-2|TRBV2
ASSVGQSGYGYT
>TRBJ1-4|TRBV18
ASSPGDIYEKLF
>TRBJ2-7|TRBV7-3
ASSFTGPGSEQY
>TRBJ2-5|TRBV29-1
SVVGQGQQETQY
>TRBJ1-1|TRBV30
AWTAYTEAF
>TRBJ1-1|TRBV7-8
ASSLVRTGVITEAF
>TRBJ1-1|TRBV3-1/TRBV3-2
ASSPEGPGGAGTEAF
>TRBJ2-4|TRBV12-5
ASGSPADSNIQY
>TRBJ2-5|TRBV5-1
ASSSLLVDETQY
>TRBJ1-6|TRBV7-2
ASSLTTYNSPLH
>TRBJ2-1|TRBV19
ASSTGVANEQF